Shown below are 17 T cell receptor beta chains from a single sample sequenced in a study of T cells after yellow fever vaccination. TCRdb recomputed calls from the 5' RACE reads with MiXCR, one row per CDR3 protein. Of some 340,000 distinct CDR3 sequences in the sample, roughly 10% were seen once. Sequences were derived from CD4+ T cells sorted from PBMCs, sampled 45 days after the yellow fever booster vaccination. The receptors here all came from a man aged 18-30 years who received the YFV17D yellow fever vaccine.

This clonotype has just a few counts. This rearrangement joins TRBV7-9 to TRBJ1-6; D unclear. V was pared by 1 base and J by 9 bases, with 13 bases between. This CDR3 spans 15 amino acids. CDR1 is SEHNR and CDR2 is FQNEAQ in the germline V gene (reference sequence). Written as DNA, the CDR3 is TGTGCCAGCAGCTTAGTCGCCAGGCCAGGTTCACCCCTCCACTTT. It translates to CASSLVARPGSPLHF. The entire variable domain, with the rest obtained from reference TRBV7-9 and TRBJ1-6, is as follows: DTGVSQNPRHKITKRGQNVTFRCDPISEHNRLYWYRQTLGQGPEFLTYFQNEAQLEKSRLLSDRFSAERPKGSFSTLEIQRTEQGDSAMYLCASSLVARPGSPLHFGNGTRLTVT.

This clonotype was seen a few times. The chain has TRBV6-5 and TRBJ2-3, with D uncertain. Germline V gene lookup returns CDR1 MNHEY and CDR2 SVGAGI. The V end lost 6 bases, the J end lost 5 bases, and 12 bases lay between the germline ends. The CDR3 loop spans 13 amino acids. CDR3 nucleotide sequence: TGTGCCAGCAGCCGCCCCGATGGAGATACGCAGTATTTT. Translated: CASSRPDGDTQYF.

This clonotype was seen many times. The genes are TRBV5-4 and TRBJ2-3, with 10 bases lining up with TRBD1. The CDR3 sequence is 12 residues long. Germline CDR1 and CDR2: SGHNT and YYREEE (reference sequence). V lost 0 bases and J lost 15; bases outside the gene matches: 4. CDR3 in amino acids: CASSLDDRGLYF. CDR3 DNA sequence: TGTGCCAGCAGCTTGGACGACAGGGGGCTATATTTT.

Only a few counts were recorded for this clonotype. This sequence joins TRBV11-1 and TRBJ2-1, with D unclear. CDR3 length equals 17 residues. The V end lost 2 bases, the J end lost 0 bases, and 14 bases lay between the germline ends. Per germline, CDR1 SGHAT and CDR2 FQDESV (reference sequence). As DNA, the CDR3 is TGTGCCAGCAGCTTATGGGCCGCGTTGAGCTCCTACAATGAGCAGTTCTTC. Protein: CASSLWAALSSYNEQFF. The whole variable domain, filled in from reference TRBV11-1 and TRBJ2-1, reads EAEVAQSPRYKITEKSQAVAFWCDPISGHATLYWYRQILGQGPELLVQFQDESVVDDSQLPKDRFSAERLKGVDSTLKIQPAELGDSAMYLCASSLWAALSSYNEQFFGPGTRLTVL.

This sequence joins TRBV18 and TRBJ2-7; 7 positions match TRBD2. Trimming cost V 3 bases and J 4 bases; bases outside gene matches: 3. The germline V gene encodes CDR1 KGHSH and CDR2 LQKENI. CDR3 length: 13 amino acids. This chain's CDR3 is CASSPGRGYEQYV. In nucleotides, the CDR3 is TGTGCCAGCTCACCTGGGAGGGGATACGAGCAGTACGTC.

Only one count was recorded for this clonotype. A much larger clone differs by one base, so this may be a read error. The CDR3 here is CASGGYPDTQYF. The CDR3 nucleotides read TGTGCCAGCGGCGGGTACCCAGATACGCAGTATTTT. The rearrangement uses TRBV7-2 and TRBJ2-3; TRBD2 might be the D (5 bases). The CDR3 has 12 amino acids. Trimming took off 8 bases at V and 4 bases at J, with 10 bases between the two ends. The V gene's germline CDR1 is SGHTA and CDR2 FQGNSA.

There are many counts of this clonotype. The chain employs TRBV5-1 and TRBJ2-5; a possible D gene is TRBD2 (6 bases). Germline V gene data show CDR1 as SGHRS and CDR2 as YFSETQ. The V end was cut by 6 bases, the J end by 5 bases, with 11 bases between. The CDR3 totals 12 residues. The CDR3 nucleotides read TGCGCCAGCAAAAATGCGGGGGAGACCCAGTACTTC. As protein: CASKNAGETQYF.

This clonotype was counted only a few times. In nucleotides, the CDR3 is TGTGCCAGCAGAAACAGACGGGGCAATCAGCCCCAGCATTTT. This codes for CASRNRRGNQPQHF. This chain links TRBV6-2 or TRBV6-3 with TRBJ1-5; D uncertain. V lost 6 bases and J 2 bases, leaving 11 bases between the germline ends. This CDR3 is built from 14 residues. From germline, CDR1 is MNHEY and CDR2 SVGEGT.

This clonotype came up a few times. This rearrangement joins TRBV4-1 to TRBJ1-2; 9 nucleotides agree with TRBD1. Per the germline V gene, CDR1 is MGHRA and CDR2 is YSYEKL. Trimming took 0 bases from V and 8 from J; bases not matched to a gene: 10. The CDR3 runs to 16 residues. This CDR3 is CASSQESGTGFKGYTF. The CDR3 DNA reads TGCGCCAGCAGCCAAGAGTCCGGGACAGGGTTTAAAGGCTACACCTTC.

The gene calls are TRBV11-2 and TRBJ2-3, with D possibly being TRBD1 or TRBD2 (6 bases each). CDR1 and CDR2 (germline): SGHAT, FQNNGV. V was shortened by 4 bases and J by 2 bases, with 16 bases between the two germline ends. The CDR3 covers 16 residues. This CDR3 reads CASSSWGAANTDTQYF. The CDR3 DNA sequence: TGTGCCAGCAGCTCCTGGGGGGCGGCCAACACAGATACGCAGTATTTT. Complete variable domain (other parts from reference TRBV11-2 and TRBJ2-3): EAGVAQSPRYKIIEKRQSVAFWCNPISGHATLYWYQQILGQGPKLLIQFQNNGVVDDSQLPKDRFSAERLKGVDSTLKIQPAKLEDSAVYLCASSSWGAANTDTQYFGPGTRLTVL.

The V and J genes are TRBV29-1 and TRBJ2-7; 7 positions match TRBD1. This CDR3 comprises 12 residues. Germline CDR1 SQVTM, CDR2 ANQGSEA. The CDR3 here is CSADLNRDSPLV. The CDR3 bases are TGCAGCGCTGACTTGAACCGGGACAGCCCTCTTGTC.

J is TRBJ1-5 and V is TRBV20-1, with a tentative D call TRBD1 (6 bases). V gave up 0 bases and J gave up 7 bases, with 13 bases separating them. The germline V gene has CDR1 DFQATT and CDR2 SNEGSKA (reference sequence). The CDR3 length is 14 residues. The CDR3 DNA sequence: TGCAGTGCTAGAGATTCCAGGGGTGGGCAGCCCCAGCATTTT. Its protein is CSARDSRGGQPQHF.

This sequence joins TRBV9 and TRBJ2-3; no reliable D call. Germline V gives CDR1 SGDLS, CDR2 YYNGEE. This CDR3 is 13 amino acids long. Trimming cost V 0 bases and J 7 bases, with 9 bases left between them. The CDR3 coding sequence is TGTGCCAGCAGCGTAGAGCTATCGAATACGCAGTATTTT. It yields the protein CASSVELSNTQYF.

This clonotype was counted between two and nine times. The chain has TRBV29-1 and TRBJ1-2; 9 nucleotides match TRBD1. V dropped 7 bases and J dropped 2; count of bases not matched to a gene: 8. CDR1 SQVTM and CDR2 ANQGSEA come from the germline V gene. The CDR3 is made up of 14 amino acids. This chain's CDR3 is CSADRGLGNYGYTF. In nucleotides, the CDR3 is TGCAGCGCCGACAGGGGGTTAGGAAACTATGGCTACACCTTC.

The table lists this clonotype with many counts. V usage is TRBV5-1 and J usage is TRBJ2-3, with 12 bases aligning to TRBD2. Germline CDR1 and CDR2: SGHRS and YFSETQ. This CDR3 has 16 amino acids. V gave up 3 bases and J gave up 6 bases; unmatched junction bases: 8. The CDR3 coding sequence is TGCGCCAGCAGCTCGCGAACTAGCGGGGGGTTGGATACGCAGTATTTT. Residues: CASSSRTSGGLDTQYF.

This clonotype occurred a few times. V usage is TRBV12-3 or TRBV12-4 and J usage is TRBJ2-7; D is undetermined. The CDR3 extends over 13 amino acids. V was shortened by 2 bases and J by 7 bases, with 12 bases between the two germline ends. The CDR3 loop reads CASSLFSLEEQYF. In DNA, the CDR3 is TGTGCCAGCAGTTTATTCTCCTTAGAAGAGCAGTACTTC.

The chain joins TRBV24-1 to TRBJ2-3, with TRBD2 matching over 8 bases. Looked up from germline, CDR1 is KGHDR and CDR2 is SFDVKD. Trimming took 5 bases from V and 1 from J; bases not matched to a gene: 4. CDR3 size: 15 residues. CDR3 bases: TGTGCCACCAGTGGAGGAGCGGGGGGCACAGATACGCAGTATTTT. Its protein is CATSGGAGGTDTQYF.